One and the same sample provided the 21 T cell receptor beta chains below, sequenced in a study of monozygotic twins with inflammatory bowel disease. Using the 5' RACE reads, TCRdb records one entry per CDR3 protein without DNA. In all, the sample yields about 160,000 distinct CDR3 sequences. Material for sequencing was blood. All receptors derive from a human donor with ulcerative colitis or Crohn's disease, or a healthy co-twin of an affected twin (not recorded which).

The chain is built from TRBV7-2 and TRBJ1-3; without DNA, the TCRdb call of TRBD1 cannot be checked. The CDR3 spans 15 residues. Germline V gene data show CDR1 as SGHTA and CDR2 as FQGNSA. CDR3 amino acids: CASSFNPGQGNTIYF.

The chain has TRBV6-5 and TRBJ2-7; TCRdb's assignment of TRBD2 cannot be checked, as there is no DNA. This CDR3 is 17 amino acids long. The germline gives CDR1 MNHEY, CDR2 SVGAGI. Here the CDR3 reads CASSYPPRGDPPYEQYF.

The gene calls are TRBV7-8 and TRBJ1-1. The germline V gene has CDR1 SGHVS and CDR2 FQNEAQ. This CDR3 is built from 14 residues. The CDR3 here is CASKGEGRNTEAFF.

The V and J genes are TRBV7-6 and TRBJ2-7; lacking DNA, the TRBD1 call made by TCRdb goes unchecked. Germline V gives CDR1 SGHVS, CDR2 FNYEAQ. The CDR3 runs to 14 residues. The CDR3 protein is CASSLGDRGYEQYF.

The gene calls are TRBV4-1 and TRBJ1-5; TCRdb's assignment of TRBD1 cannot be checked, as there is no DNA. The CDR3 covers 14 residues. Per germline, CDR1 MGHRA and CDR2 YSYEKL. This CDR3 is CASSLSLADQPQHF.

The chain recombines TRBV6-6 with TRBJ1-2; the D call of TRBD1 rests on TCRdb alone, since no DNA is present to check it. The CDR3 has 13 amino acids. Germline loops: CDR1 MNHNY, CDR2 SVGAGI (reference sequence). The CDR3 protein is CASTMGGTYGYTF.

The rearrangement joins TRBV12-3 or TRBV12-4 to TRBJ2-7; as DNA is missing, the TRBD1 call by TCRdb cannot be tested. The CDR3 totals 16 residues. CDR3 in amino acids: CASSPRDRGRAYEQYF.

The rearrangement uses TRBV7-2 and TRBJ1-1. The CDR3 runs 12 residues. From germline, CDR1 is SGHTA and CDR2 FQGNSA. CDR3 sequence: CASSTGQPEAFF.

The chain joins TRBV12-3 or TRBV12-4 to TRBJ1-6; there is no DNA to check the TCRdb D call of TRBD1. The length of the CDR3 is 14 residues. The CDR3 sequence: CASSSQGANSPLHF.

The rearrangement joins TRBV7-2 to TRBJ2-5; absent DNA, TCRdb's TRBD1 call cannot be checked. CDR3 length equals 13 residues. The V gene's germline CDR1 is SGHTA and CDR2 FQGNSA. The chain's CDR3 is CASSGWNRGTQYF. The full variable domain, its missing parts supplied by reference TRBV7-2 and TRBJ2-5, is GAGVSQSPSNKVTEKGKDVELRCDPISGHTALYWYRQSLGQGLEFLIYFQGNSAPDKSGLPSDRFSAERTGGSVSTLTIQRTQQEDSAVYLCASSGWNRGTQYFGPGTRLLVL.

This chain links TRBV5-6 with TRBJ1-2; TCRdb selects TRBD1, and the lack of DNA leaves this call unchecked. The germline V gene encodes CDR1 SGHDT and CDR2 YYEEEE. The CDR3 sequence is 16 residues long. Here the CDR3 reads CASSSELGPHNYGYTF.

The chain has TRBV18 and TRBJ1-4. The CDR3 extends over 14 amino acids. Looked up from germline, CDR1 is KGHSH and CDR2 is LQKENI. CDR3 sequence: CASSRDGLEEKLFF.

This chain joins TRBV11-2 and TRBJ2-2; without DNA, the TCRdb call of TRBD1 cannot be checked. This CDR3 has 15 residues. Germline values: CDR1 SGHAT, CDR2 FQNNGV. This CDR3 reads CASSSRQKNTGELFF.

The chain is built from TRBV7-2 and TRBJ1-6. The CDR3 has 14 amino acids. Germline V CDR1 and CDR2: SGHTA, FQGNSA. CDR3 sequence: CASSLVRANSPLHF. The whole variable domain, remainder taken from reference TRBV7-2 and TRBJ1-6, is GAGVSQSPSNKVTEKGKDVELRCDPISGHTALYWYRQSLGQGLEFLIYFQGNSAPDKSGLPSDRFSAERTGGSVSTLTIQRTQQEDSAVYLCASSLVRANSPLHFGNGTRLTVT.

The gene calls are TRBV20-1 and TRBJ2-7. CDR3 length equals 14 residues. Germline CDR1 reads DFQATT; CDR2 reads SNEGSKA (reference sequence). The CDR3 is CSARDNRSGYEQYF.

J is TRBJ2-5 and V is TRBV29-1; TCRdb calls TRBD2, which cannot be checked without DNA. CDR1 SQVTM and CDR2 ANQGSEA come from the germline V gene. The CDR3 is 15 amino acids. The CDR3 spells CSVEGLAGDQETQYF.

The chain employs TRBV5-1 and TRBJ2-5; with no DNA, the TCRdb D assignment of TRBD1 cannot be verified. Germline values: CDR1 SGHRS, CDR2 YFSETQ. The CDR3 sequence is 15 residues long. The CDR3 spells CASSLEGPRGETQYF.

The rearrangement links TRBV28 to TRBJ1-2; lacking DNA, the TRBD1 call made by TCRdb goes unchecked. Germline CDR1 and CDR2: MDHEN and SYDVKM. This CDR3 spans 16 amino acids. CDR3 in amino acids: CASSLRDRGPVYGYTF.

V gene TRBV5-1 combines with J gene TRBJ1-4; without DNA, the TCRdb call of TRBD1 cannot be checked. This CDR3 region has 14 residues. Germline assignment: CDR1 SGHRS and CDR2 YFSETQ. The CDR3 here is CASSFDRGHEKLFF.

The rearrangement joins TRBV7-9 to TRBJ2-7; TCRdb indicates TRBD2, and absent DNA this call remains unverified. This CDR3 region has 16 residues. CDR1 SEHNR and CDR2 FQNEAQ come from the germline V gene (reference sequence). CDR3 sequence reads: CASSLESHPRSNEQYF.

This rearrangement joins TRBV4-3 to TRBJ1-5; TCRdb picks TRBD1, but there is no DNA to check that call. The CDR3 length is 17 residues. CDR1 and CDR2 (germline): LGHNA, YSLEER. CDR3: CASSHSHRDRGNQPQHF.